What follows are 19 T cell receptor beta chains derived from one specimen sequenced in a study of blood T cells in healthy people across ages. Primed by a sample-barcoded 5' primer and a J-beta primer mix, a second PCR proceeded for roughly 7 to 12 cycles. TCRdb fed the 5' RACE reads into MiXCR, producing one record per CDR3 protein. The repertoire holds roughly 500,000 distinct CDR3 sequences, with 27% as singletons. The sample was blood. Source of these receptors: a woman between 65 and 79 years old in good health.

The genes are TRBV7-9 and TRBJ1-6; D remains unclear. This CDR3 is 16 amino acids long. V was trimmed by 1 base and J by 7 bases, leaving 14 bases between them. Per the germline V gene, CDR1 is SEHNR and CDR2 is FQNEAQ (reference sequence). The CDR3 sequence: CASSLEPRVANSPLHF. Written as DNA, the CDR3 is TGTGCCAGCAGCTTAGAACCGCGGGTCGCCAATTCACCCCTCCACTTT.

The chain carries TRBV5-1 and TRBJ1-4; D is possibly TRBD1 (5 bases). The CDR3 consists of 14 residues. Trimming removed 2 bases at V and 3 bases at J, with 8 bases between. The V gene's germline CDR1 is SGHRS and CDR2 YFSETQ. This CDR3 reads CASSLGEPNEKLFF. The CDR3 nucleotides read TGCGCCAGCAGCTTAGGGGAACCTAATGAAAAACTGTTTTTT.

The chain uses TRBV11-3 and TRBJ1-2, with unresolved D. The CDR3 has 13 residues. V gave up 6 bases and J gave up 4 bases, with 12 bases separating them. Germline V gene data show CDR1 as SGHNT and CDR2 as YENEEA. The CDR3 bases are TGTGCCAGCAGTTCAGAGGGATTCTATGGCTACACCTTC. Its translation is CASSSEGFYGYTF. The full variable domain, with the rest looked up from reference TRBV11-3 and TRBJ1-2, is EAGVVQSPRYKIIEKKQPVAFWCNPISGHNTLYWYLQNLGQGPELLIRYENEEAVDDSQLPKDRFSAERLKGVDSTLKIQPAELGDSAVYLCASSSEGFYGYTFGSGTRLTVV.

The CDR3 bases are TGTGCCAGCACCGTTGGACTGATCTATGGCTACACCTTC. Residues: CASTVGLIYGYTF. This sequence joins TRBV12-3 or TRBV12-4 and TRBJ1-2; D is uncertain. The V end lost 7 bases, the J end lost 4 bases, and 13 bases lay between the germline ends. This CDR3 has 13 residues.

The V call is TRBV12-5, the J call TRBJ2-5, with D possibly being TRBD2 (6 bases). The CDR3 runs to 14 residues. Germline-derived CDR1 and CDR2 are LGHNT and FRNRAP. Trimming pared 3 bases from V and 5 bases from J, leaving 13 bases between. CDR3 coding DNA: TGTGCTAGTGGTTTTGGGGGGACGGTCGAGACCCAGTACTTC. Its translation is CASGFGGTVETQYF. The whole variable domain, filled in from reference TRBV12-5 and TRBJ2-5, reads DARVTQTPRHKVTEMGQEVTMRCQPILGHNTVFWYRQTMMQGLELLAYFRNRAPLDDSGMPKDRFSAEMPDATLATLKIQPSEPRDSAVYFCASGFGGTVETQYFGPGTRLLVL.

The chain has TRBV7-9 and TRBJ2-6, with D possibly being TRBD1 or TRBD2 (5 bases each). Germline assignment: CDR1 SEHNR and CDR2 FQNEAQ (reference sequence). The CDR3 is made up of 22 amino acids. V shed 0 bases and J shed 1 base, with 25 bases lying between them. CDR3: CASSLASAGLTKAYSGANVLTF. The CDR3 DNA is TGTGCCAGCAGCTTAGCGTCGGCAGGGTTGACTAAGGCGTATTCTGGGGCCAACGTCCTGACTTTC. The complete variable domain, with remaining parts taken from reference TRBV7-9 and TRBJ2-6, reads DTGVSQNPRHKITKRGQNVTFRCDPISEHNRLYWYRQTLGQGPEFLTYFQNEAQLEKSRLLSDRFSAERPKGSFSTLEIQRTEQGDSAMYLCASSLASAGLTKAYSGANVLTFGAGSRLTVL.

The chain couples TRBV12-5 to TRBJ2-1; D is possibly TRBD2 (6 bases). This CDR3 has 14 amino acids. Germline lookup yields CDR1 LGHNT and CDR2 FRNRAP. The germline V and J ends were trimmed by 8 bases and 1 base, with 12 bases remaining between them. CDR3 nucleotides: TGTGCTAGTAAGGAGGGTTGGTCCTACAATGAGCAGTTCTTC. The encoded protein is CASKEGWSYNEQFF.

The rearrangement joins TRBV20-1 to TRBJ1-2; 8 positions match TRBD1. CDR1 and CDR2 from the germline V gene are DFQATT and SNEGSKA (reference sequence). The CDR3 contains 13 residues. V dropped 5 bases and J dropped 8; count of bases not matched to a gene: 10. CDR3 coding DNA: TGCAGTGCTTCGGACAGGGAGGGCCTCGGCTACACCTTC. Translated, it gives CSASDREGLGYTF.

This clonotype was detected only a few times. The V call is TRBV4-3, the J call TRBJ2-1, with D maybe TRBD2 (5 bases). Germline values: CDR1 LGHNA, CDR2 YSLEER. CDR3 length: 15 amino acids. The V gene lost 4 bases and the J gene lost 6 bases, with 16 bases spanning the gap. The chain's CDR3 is CASSLSVTLVNEQFF. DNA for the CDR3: TGCGCCAGCAGCCTTAGCGTGACCCTCGTCAATGAGCAGTTCTTC.

In nucleotides, the CDR3 is TGTGCCAGCAGTTCAGAAGGGGGACACATCACAGATACGCAGTATTTT. Translating gives CASSSEGGHITDTQYF. The chain combines TRBV6-5 with TRBJ2-3, with D perhaps matching TRBD1 (6 bases). The CDR3 has 16 residues. Germline V gives CDR1 MNHEY, CDR2 SVGAGI. V was pared by 4 bases and J by 2 bases, with 16 bases between.

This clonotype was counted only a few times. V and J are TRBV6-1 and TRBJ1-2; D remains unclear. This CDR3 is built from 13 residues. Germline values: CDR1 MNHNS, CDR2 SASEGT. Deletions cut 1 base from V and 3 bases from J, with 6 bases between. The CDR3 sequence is CASSEDSDYGYTF. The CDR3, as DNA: TGTGCCAGCAGTGAAGATAGTGACTATGGCTACACCTTC.

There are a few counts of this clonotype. CDR3 in amino acids: CASSSGTGQTREQFF. CDR3 nucleotide sequence: TGTGCCAGCAGTTCCGGGACAGGCCAGACCAGGGAGCAGTTCTTC. The chain combines TRBV25-1 with TRBJ2-1; 8 nucleotides agree with TRBD1. The CDR3 contains 15 residues. V dropped 5 bases and J dropped 10; count of bases not matched to a gene: 13. Per germline, CDR1 MGHDK and CDR2 SYGVNS.

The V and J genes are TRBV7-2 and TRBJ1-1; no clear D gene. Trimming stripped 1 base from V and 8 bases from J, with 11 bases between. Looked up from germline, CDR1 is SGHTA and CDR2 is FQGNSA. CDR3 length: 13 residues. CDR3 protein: CASSLDTDSEAFF. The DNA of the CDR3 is TGTGCCAGCAGCTTAGATACGGATTCCGAAGCTTTCTTT.

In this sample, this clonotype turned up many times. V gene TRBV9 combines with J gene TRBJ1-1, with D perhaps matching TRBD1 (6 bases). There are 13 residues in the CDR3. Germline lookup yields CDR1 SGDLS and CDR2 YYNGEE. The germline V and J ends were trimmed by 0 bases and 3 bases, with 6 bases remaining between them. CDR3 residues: CASSVAGDTEAFF. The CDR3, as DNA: TGTGCCAGCAGCGTAGCAGGGGACACTGAAGCTTTCTTT. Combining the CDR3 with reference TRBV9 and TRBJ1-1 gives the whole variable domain DSGVTQTPKHLITATGQRVTLRCSPRSGDLSVYWYQQSLDQGLQFLIQYYNGEERAKGNILERFSAQQFPDLHSELNLSSLELGDSALYFCASSVAGDTEAFFGQGTRLTVV.

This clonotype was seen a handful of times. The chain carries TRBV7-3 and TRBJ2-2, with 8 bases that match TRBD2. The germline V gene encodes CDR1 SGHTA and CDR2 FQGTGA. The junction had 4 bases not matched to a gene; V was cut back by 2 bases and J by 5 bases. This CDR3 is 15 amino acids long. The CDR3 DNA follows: TGTGCCAGCAGCTTACGGGGGGGGGAGACCGGGGAGCTGTTTTTT. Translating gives CASSLRGGETGELFF.

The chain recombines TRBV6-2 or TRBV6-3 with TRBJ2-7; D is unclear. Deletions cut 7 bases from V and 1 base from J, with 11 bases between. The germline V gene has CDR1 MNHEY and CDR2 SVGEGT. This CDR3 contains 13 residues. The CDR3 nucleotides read TGTGCCAGCAAAAGGATTAGTTCCTACGAGCAGTACTTC. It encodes CASKRISSYEQYF.

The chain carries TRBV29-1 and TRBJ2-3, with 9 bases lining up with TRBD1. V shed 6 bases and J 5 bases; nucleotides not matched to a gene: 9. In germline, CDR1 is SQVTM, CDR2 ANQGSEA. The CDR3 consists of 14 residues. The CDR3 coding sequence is TGCAGCGTCGGGGACAGGGAAGGTGGAGATACGCAGTATTTT. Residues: CSVGDREGGDTQYF.

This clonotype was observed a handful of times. CDR3 nucleotide sequence: TGCGCCAGCAGCTTATATCGCGGGACAGGGGGTCCCTACGAGCAGTACTTC. Translated: CASSLYRGTGGPYEQYF. The genes are TRBV5-1 and TRBJ2-7; 11 bases fit TRBD1. J gave up 2 bases and V 2 bases, and 9 bases lay outside the gene matches. CDR1 is SGHRS and CDR2 is YFSETQ in the germline V gene. CDR3 length: 17 residues.

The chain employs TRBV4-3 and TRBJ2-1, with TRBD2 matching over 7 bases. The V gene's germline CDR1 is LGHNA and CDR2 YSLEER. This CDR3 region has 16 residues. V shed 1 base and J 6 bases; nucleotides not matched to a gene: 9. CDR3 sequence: CASSQGGGSGVNEQFF. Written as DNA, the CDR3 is TGCGCCAGCAGCCAAGGGGGAGGCAGCGGGGTCAATGAGCAGTTCTTC.